This T cell receptor (beta chain) stems from a study of blood T cells in healthy people across ages. Germline V lookup: CDR1 KGHSH, CDR2 LQKENI. This CDR3 has 14 residues. The germline V and J ends were trimmed by 3 bases and 1 base, with 9 bases remaining between them. Then a second PCR, running about 7 to 11 cycles, was carried out with a sample-barcoded 5' primer and a J-beta primer mix. CDR3-containing paired-end reads numbered at least 3 million in each sample. MiXCR, applied by TCRdb to the 5' RACE reads, yields one record per CDR3 protein. The sample lists roughly 680,000 distinct CDR3 sequences; roughly half were seen once. As for this clonotype: Its antigen is not identified.

Findings and caveats of the study: As age increased, TCR beta diversity per million T cells fell in a roughly linear fashion.

Drawing of peripheral blood yielded about 10 milliliters from each donor. Per-sample PBMC isolation yielded at least 6.5 million cells. The source material was blood. This sequence joins TRBV18 and TRBJ1-1; a weak D match, TRBD1 (5 bases). The receptor was isolated from an elderly woman in good health. The CDR3 DNA reads TGTGCCAGCTCACCGCGGGGACGGAACACTGAAGCTTTCTTT. The encoded protein is CASSPRGRNTEAFF.